What follows are 13 T cell receptor beta chains derived from one specimen sequenced in a study of T cells after posttransplantation cyclophosphamide. Libraries were prepared by immunoSEQ multiplex PCR; TCRdb keeps only in-frame clonotypes and omits some of them. Among over 5,500 clones listed, approximately 92% were seen once. Sequenced material: CD4+ T cells sorted from blood. The source is a woman between 50 and 59 years old in good health and a related stem cell transplant donor.

The J gene is TRBJ1-2, the V gene TRBV6-5, with 8 bases identical to TRBD1. The CDR3 runs to 15 residues. V lost 5 bases, J lost 4 bases, and 9 bases stayed unmatched. Germline V gene sequence: CDR1 MNHEY, CDR2 SVGAGI. CDR3 DNA: TGTGCCAGCAGTCAAACCGGACAGGGACTCTATGGCTACACCTTC. Translation gives CASSQTGQGLYGYTF.

V usage is TRBV5-6 and J usage is TRBJ2-2, with a possible D match to TRBD2 (7 bases). Trimming removed 4 bases at V and 0 bases at J, with 16 bases between. The CDR3 is 17 amino acids. In germline, CDR1 is SGHDT, CDR2 YYEEEE. CDR3 nucleotide sequence: TGTGCCAGCAGCCTCCCCGGGGGGCTCTCGAACACCGGGGAGCTGTTTTTT. Its protein is CASSLPGGLSNTGELFF.

The V and J genes are TRBV5-4 and TRBJ2-7, with D possibly being TRBD2 (6 bases). This CDR3 comprises 15 residues. The V and J ends lost 0 bases and 6 bases respectively, with 16 bases between them. Germline CDR1 SGHNT, CDR2 YYREEE (reference sequence). The CDR3 DNA reads TGTGCCAGCAGCTTGGCCGGGGGAGAAAGGGGCGAGCAGTACTTC. This gives the protein CASSLAGGERGEQYF.

CDR3 residues: CASSPSGGRSNYGYTF. As DNA, the CDR3 is TGTGCCAGCAGCCCTAGCGGGGGGCGCAGTAACTATGGCTACACCTTC. The rearrangement joins TRBV5-4 to TRBJ1-2, with D possibly TRBD1 on 6 matching bases. Germline V gene lookup returns CDR1 SGHNT and CDR2 YYREEE (reference sequence). V lost 4 bases to trimming and J lost 1 base, with 17 bases between them. This CDR3 spans 16 amino acids.

This clone is a singleton in its sample. The chain joins TRBV6-1 to TRBJ1-4; D ambiguous. The CDR3 runs to 14 residues. Trimming stripped 2 bases from V and 5 bases from J, with 9 bases between. Germline-derived CDR1 and CDR2 are MNHNS and SASEGT. Written as DNA, the CDR3 is TGTGCCAGCAGTGAATCGAGTATCAATGAAAAACTGTTTTTT. Residues: CASSESSINEKLFF.

This chain joins TRBV6-5 and TRBJ2-1; 7 bases align to TRBD2. With V trimmed by 8 bases and J by 6 bases, 7 bases remained unmatched. Germline lookup yields CDR1 MNHEY and CDR2 SVGAGI. CDR3 size: 13 residues. This CDR3 reads CASGGLPTNEQFF. DNA for the CDR3: TGTGCCAGCGGGGGACTACCCACCAATGAGCAGTTCTTC.

The rearrangement links TRBV28 to TRBJ2-3; D is perhaps TRBD2 (5 bases). The CDR3 totals 14 residues. In germline, CDR1 is MDHEN, CDR2 SYDVKM. The germline V and J ends were trimmed by 7 bases and 1 base, with 12 bases remaining between them. CDR3 DNA sequence: TGTGCCAGCACCCGACTATACCGCACAGATACGCAGTATTTT. As protein: CASTRLYRTDTQYF.

The chain links TRBV14 to TRBJ1-6; no clear D. There are 14 residues in the CDR3. Trimming took 3 bases from V and 7 from J, leaving 10 bases between them. The germline gives CDR1 SGHDN, CDR2 FVKESK. CDR3 sequence reads: CASSHQDHNSPLHF. The CDR3 coding sequence is TGTGCCAGCAGCCACCAGGATCACAATTCACCCCTCCACTTT. The complete variable domain, with remaining parts taken from reference TRBV14 and TRBJ1-6, reads EAGVTQFPSHSVIEKGQTVTLRCDPISGHDNLYWYRRVMGKEIKFLLHFVKESKQDESGMPNNRFLAERTGGTYSTLKVQPAELEDSGVYFCASSHQDHNSPLHFGNGTRLTVT.

J is TRBJ1-1 and V is TRBV9; D is undetermined. The CDR3 runs to 13 residues. Per the germline V gene, CDR1 is SGDLS and CDR2 is YYNGEE. V lost 4 bases, J lost 5 bases, and 12 bases lay in between. The CDR3: CASSLGRVTEAFF. In nucleotides, the CDR3 is TGTGCCAGCAGCCTAGGGAGGGTGACTGAAGCTTTCTTT.

The gene calls are TRBV5-8 and TRBJ2-3, with TRBD2 identical over 10 bases. V trimming: 4 bases; J trimming: 4 bases; junction bases outside the gene matches: 3. CDR1 and CDR2 (germline): SGHTS, YDEGEE. The CDR3 has 14 residues. The CDR3 DNA reads as TGTGCCAGCAGCCGCAGCGGGAGGGCAGATACGCAGTATTTT. Its translation: CASSRSGRADTQYF.

This clone occurred once. The same CDR3 can be traced to other DNA sequences in this sample. The rearrangement uses TRBV19 and TRBJ1-6; D might be TRBD1 (5 bases). The V gene's germline CDR1 is LNHDA and CDR2 SQIVND (reference sequence). The length of the CDR3 is 16 residues. Trimming removed 7 bases at V and 2 bases at J, with 15 bases between. CDR3 coding DNA: TGTGCCAGTACCCAGGGCAGCCAAACCTATAATTCACCCCTCCACTTT. It specifies CASTQGSQTYNSPLHF.

V and J are TRBV6-6 and TRBJ2-3; 9 nucleotides line up with TRBD2. The germline gives CDR1 MNHNY, CDR2 SVGAGI (reference sequence). The junction had 5 bases not matched to a gene; V was cut back by 7 bases and J by 6 bases. CDR3 size: 13 residues. The CDR3 DNA follows: TGTGCCAGCACCGCGGGAGGGCCGGATACGCAGTATTTT. Its protein product is CASTAGGPDTQYF.

The CDR3 nucleotides read TGTGCCAGCAGTTGGGAGGGAGAGGCAGATACGCAGTATTTT. This codes for CASSWEGEADTQYF. V gene TRBV2 combines with J gene TRBJ2-3; 7 bases fit TRBD2. The CDR3 has 14 residues. V lost 5 bases, J lost 4 bases, and 6 bases stayed unmatched. Looked up from germline, CDR1 is SNHLY and CDR2 is FYNNEI. Full variable domain (rest looked up from reference TRBV2 and TRBJ2-3): EPEVTQTPSHQVTQMGQEVILRCVPISNHLYFYWYRQILGQKVEFLVSFYNNEISEKSEIFDDQFSVERPDGSNFTLKIRSTKLEDSAMYFCASSWEGEADTQYFGPGTRLTVL.